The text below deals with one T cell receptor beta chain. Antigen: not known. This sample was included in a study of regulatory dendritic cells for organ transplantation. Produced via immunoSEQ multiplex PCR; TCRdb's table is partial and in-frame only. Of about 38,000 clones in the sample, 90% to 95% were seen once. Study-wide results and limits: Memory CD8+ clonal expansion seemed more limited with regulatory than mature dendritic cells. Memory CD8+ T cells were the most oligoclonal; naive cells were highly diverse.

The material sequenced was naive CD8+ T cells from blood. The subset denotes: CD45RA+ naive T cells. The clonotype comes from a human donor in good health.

The CDR3 is CASSAGQSTEAFF. CDR3 DNA sequence: TGTGCCAGCAGCGCCGGACAGAGCACTGAAGCTTTCTTT. The chain employs TRBV9 and TRBJ1-1, with D possibly TRBD1 on 6 matching bases. Germline V CDR1 and CDR2: SGDLS, YYNGEE. V was trimmed by 3 bases and J by 4 bases, leaving 10 bases between them. The CDR3 loop spans 13 amino acids. Full variable domain (remainder filled in from reference TRBV9 and TRBJ1-1): DSGVTQTPKHLITATGQRVTLRCSPRSGDLSVYWYQQSLDQGLQFLIQYYNGEERAKGNILERFSAQQFPDLHSELNLSSLELGDSALYFCASSAGQSTEAFFGQGTRLTVV.